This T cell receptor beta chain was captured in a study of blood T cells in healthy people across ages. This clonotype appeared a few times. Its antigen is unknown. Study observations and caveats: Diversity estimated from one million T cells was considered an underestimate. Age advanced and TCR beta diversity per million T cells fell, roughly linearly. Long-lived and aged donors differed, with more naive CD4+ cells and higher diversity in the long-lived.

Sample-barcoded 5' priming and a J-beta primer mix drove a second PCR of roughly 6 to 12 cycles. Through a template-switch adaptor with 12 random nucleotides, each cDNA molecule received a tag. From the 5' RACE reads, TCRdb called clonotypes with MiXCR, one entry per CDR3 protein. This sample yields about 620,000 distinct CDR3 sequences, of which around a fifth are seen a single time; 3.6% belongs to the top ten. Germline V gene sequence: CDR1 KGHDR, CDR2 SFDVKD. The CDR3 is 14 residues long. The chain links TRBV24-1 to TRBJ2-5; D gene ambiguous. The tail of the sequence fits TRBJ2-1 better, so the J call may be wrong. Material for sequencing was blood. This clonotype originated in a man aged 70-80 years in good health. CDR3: CATTKGGSNNEQFF. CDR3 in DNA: TGTGCCACCACAAAAGGCGGATCCAACAATGAGCAGTTCTTC.